This T cell receptor (beta chain) was sequenced in a study of shared clonotypes between healthy human individuals. As for the study in general: Each donor's CD4 naive and CD4 memory cells filled three plates apiece, CD8 naive two, and CD8 memory one.

Findings and limits, study-wide: Investigators collected only blood, and repertoires in tissues likely differ.

With regard to this clone: Its antigen is undetermined.

Deletions cut 5 bases from V and 1 base from J, with 11 bases between. Germline V gives CDR1 MNHNS, CDR2 SASEGT. The CDR3 covers 14 residues. Naive-designated CD8 cells lacked CD45RO, were positively enriched for CCR7, and omitted terminally differentiated effector memory CD45RA+ cells. At deep level, the assay was performed. Each PCR replicate from the sorted subsets contained about 180 ng DNA, which is tens of thousands of T cell genomes. Assay used: immunoSEQ multiplex PCR; TCRdb lists only in-frame clones, some missing. The repertoire holds some 740,000 clones, with over 90% as singletons. This TCR was sampled from a man aged 25-45 years in good health. The V call is TRBV6-1, the J call TRBJ1-1; the D is unclear. The sample taken for sequencing was naive CD8+ T cells sorted from blood. The CDR3 region has the DNA TGTGCCAGCAGTCGATACAGTGGGAACACTGAAGCTTTCTTT. Translation: CASSRYSGNTEAFF.